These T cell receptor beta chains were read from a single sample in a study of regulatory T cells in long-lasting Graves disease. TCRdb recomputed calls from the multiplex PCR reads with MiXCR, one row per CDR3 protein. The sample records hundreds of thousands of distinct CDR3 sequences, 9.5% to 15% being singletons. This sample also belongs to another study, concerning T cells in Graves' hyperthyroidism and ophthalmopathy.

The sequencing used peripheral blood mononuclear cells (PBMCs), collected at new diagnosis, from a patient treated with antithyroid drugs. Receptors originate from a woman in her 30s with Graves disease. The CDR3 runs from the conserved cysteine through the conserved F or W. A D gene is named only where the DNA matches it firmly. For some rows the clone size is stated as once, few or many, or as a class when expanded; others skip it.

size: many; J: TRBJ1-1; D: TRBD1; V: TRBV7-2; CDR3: CASSRTGTMNTEAFF; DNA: TGTGCCAGCAGTCGGACAGGGACCATGAACACTGAAGCTTTCTTT
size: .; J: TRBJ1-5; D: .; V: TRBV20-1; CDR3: CSARDRRDRGNQPQHF; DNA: TGCAGTGCTAGAGATCGACGTGACAGAGGCAATCAGCCCCAGCATTTT
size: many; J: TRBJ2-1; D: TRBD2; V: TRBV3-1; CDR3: CASSQDLGTNGDNEQFF; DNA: TGTGCCAGCAGCCAAGATCTAGGGACTAACGGGGACAATGAGCAGTTCTTC
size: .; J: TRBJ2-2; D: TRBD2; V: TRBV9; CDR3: CASSRRGASGELFF; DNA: TGTGCCAGCAGCCGGCGGGGGGCTAGCGGGGAGCTGTTTTTT
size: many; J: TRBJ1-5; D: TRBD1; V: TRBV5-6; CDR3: CASGTGRTNQPQHF; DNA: TGTGCCAGTGGGACAGGGAGAACGAATCAGCCCCAGCATTTT
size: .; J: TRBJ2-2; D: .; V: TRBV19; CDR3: CASTAGTTGELFF; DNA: TGTGCCAGTACGGCAGGGACCACCGGGGAGCTGTTTTTT
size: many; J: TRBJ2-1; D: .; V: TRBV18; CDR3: CASSPSGEQFF; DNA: TGTGCCAGCTCACCAAGCGGTGAGCAGTTCTTC
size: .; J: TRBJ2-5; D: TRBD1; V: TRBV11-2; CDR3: CASSTWTGGQETQYF; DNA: TGTGCCAGCAGCACCTGGACAGGGGGCCAAGAGACCCAGTACTTC
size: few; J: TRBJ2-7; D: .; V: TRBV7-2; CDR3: CASSAYRAYEQYF; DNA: TGTGCCAGCAGCGCTTATAGGGCCTACGAGCAGTACTTC
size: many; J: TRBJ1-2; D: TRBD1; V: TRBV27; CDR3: CASSLGRQGLNYGYTF; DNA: TGTGCCAGCAGTTTGGGCCGACAGGGGTTGAACTATGGCTACACCTTC
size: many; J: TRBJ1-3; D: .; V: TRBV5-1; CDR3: CASSLSGDGNTIYF; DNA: TGCGCCAGCAGCTTGTCAGGGGATGGAAACACCATATATTTT
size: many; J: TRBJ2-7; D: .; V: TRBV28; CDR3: CASRTWPYEQYF; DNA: TGTGCCAGCAGGACATGGCCCTACGAGCAGTACTTC
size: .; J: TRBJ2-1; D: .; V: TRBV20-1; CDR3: CSATGGGFYNEQFF; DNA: TGCAGTGCCACGGGTGGGGGATTCTACAATGAGCAGTTCTTC
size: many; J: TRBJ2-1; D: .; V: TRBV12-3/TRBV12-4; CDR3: CASSLAGIEQFF; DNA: TGTGCCAGCAGTTTAGCAGGCATTGAGCAGTTCTTC
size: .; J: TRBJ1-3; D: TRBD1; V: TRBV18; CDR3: CASSPPGQAGPGNTIYF; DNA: TGTGCCAGCTCACCACCCGGACAGGCGGGACCTGGAAACACCATATATTTT
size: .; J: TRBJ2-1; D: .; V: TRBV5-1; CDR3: CASRSGQGDNEQFF; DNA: TGCGCCAGCAGGTCGGGCCAAGGAGACAATGAGCAGTTCTTC
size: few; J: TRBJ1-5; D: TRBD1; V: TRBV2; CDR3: CASSADRGWGQPQHF; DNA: TGTGCCAGCAGCGCGGACAGGGGATGGGGGCAGCCCCAGCATTTT
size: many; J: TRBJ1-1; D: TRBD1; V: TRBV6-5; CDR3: CASSYHGQVAEAFF; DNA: TGTGCCAGCAGTTACCACGGACAGGTCGCCGAAGCTTTCTTT
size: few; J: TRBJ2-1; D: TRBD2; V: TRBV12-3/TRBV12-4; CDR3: CASRTSGGNEQFF; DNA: TGTGCCAGCAGGACTAGCGGTGGGAATGAGCAGTTCTTC
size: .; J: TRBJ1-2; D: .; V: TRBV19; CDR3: CASSPRHHGYTF; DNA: TGTGCCAGTAGTCCCCGGCACCATGGCTACACCTTC
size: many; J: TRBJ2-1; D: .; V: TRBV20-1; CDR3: CSVGHNSYNEQFF; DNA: TGCTCAGTGGGTCACAACTCCTACAATGAGCAGTTCTTC
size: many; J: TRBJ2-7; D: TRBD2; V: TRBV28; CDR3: CASSYLAGSTYEQYF; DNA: TGTGCCAGCAGCTACCTAGCGGGGTCTACCTACGAGCAGTACTTC
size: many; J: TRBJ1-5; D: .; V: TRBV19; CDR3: CASSEGPSFYQPQHF; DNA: TGTGCCAGTTCAGAGGGTCCTTCCTTCTATCAGCCCCAGCATTTT
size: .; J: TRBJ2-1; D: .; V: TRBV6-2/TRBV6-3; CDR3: CASRLRSGSIPFF; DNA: TGTGCCAGCAGACTACGTTCGGGGTCGATCCCGTTCTTC
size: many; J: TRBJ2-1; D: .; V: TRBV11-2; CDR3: CASSLGRNNEQFF; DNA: TGTGCCAGCAGCTTGGGGCGGAACAATGAGCAGTTCTTC
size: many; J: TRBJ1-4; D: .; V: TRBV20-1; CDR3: CSARDGQAATNEKLFF; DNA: TGCAGTGCTAGAGATGGTCAGGCAGCAACTAATGAAAAACTGTTTTTT
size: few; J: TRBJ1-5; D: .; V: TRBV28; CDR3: CASSLFRDRGNQPQHF; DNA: TGTGCCAGCAGTTTATTTAGGGATAGAGGCAATCAGCCCCAGCATTTT
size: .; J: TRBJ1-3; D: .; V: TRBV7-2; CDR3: CASSLVSRNTIYF; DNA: TGTGCCAGCAGCTTAGTCTCTAGAAACACCATATATTTT
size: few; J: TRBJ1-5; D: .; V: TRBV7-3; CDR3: CASSLTPRNQPQHF; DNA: TGTGCCAGCAGCTTAACCCCCCGCAATCAGCCCCAGCATTTT
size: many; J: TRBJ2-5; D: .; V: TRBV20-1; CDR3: CSATDWGEETQYF; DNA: TGCAGTGCTACCGACTGGGGAGAAGAGACCCAGTACTTC
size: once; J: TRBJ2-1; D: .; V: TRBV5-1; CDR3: CASRNMVAASSYNEQFF; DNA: TGCGCCAGCAGAAACATGGTAGCGGCAAGCTCCTACAATGAGCAGTTCTTC
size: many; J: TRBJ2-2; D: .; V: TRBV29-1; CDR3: CSVDDSGTGELFF; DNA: TGCAGCGTGGACGATTCAGGGACCGGGGAGCTGTTTTTT
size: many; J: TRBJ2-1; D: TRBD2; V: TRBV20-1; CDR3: CSAPGGERGEQFF; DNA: TGCAGTGCTCCGGGGGGGGAGCGGGGAGAGCAGTTCTTC
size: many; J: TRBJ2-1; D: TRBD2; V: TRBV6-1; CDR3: CASRGGLAGLSSYNEQFF; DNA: TGTGCCAGCAGGGGGGGACTAGCGGGCCTATCATCCTACAATGAGCAGTTCTTC
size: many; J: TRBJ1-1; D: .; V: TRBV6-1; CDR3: CASSLATMNTEAFF; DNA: TGTGCCAGCAGTCTGGCGACTATGAACACTGAAGCTTTCTTT
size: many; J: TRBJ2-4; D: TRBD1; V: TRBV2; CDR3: CASSTRGRMHF; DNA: TGTGCCAGCAGTACAAGGGGGCGCATGCACTTC
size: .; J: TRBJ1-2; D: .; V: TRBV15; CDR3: CATSRDGATAIRGYTF; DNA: TGTGCCACCAGCAGAGATGGTGCCACAGCGATCCGGGGCTACACCTTC
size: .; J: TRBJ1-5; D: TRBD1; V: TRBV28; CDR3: CASIPTGAHQPQHF; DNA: TGTGCCAGCATCCCAACAGGGGCCCATCAGCCCCAGCATTTT
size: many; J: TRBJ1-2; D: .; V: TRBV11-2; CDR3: CASSFRGQGYTF; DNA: TGTGCCAGCAGCTTCCGGGGTCAGGGCTACACCTTC
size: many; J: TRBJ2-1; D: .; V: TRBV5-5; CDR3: CASSMAAHSILDNEQFF; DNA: TGTGCCAGCAGCATGGCGGCCCACTCAATATTGGACAATGAGCAGTTCTTC
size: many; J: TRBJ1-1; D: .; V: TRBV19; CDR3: CAITSGPWNTEAFF; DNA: TGTGCCATCACCTCCGGGCCCTGGAACACTGAAGCTTTCTTT
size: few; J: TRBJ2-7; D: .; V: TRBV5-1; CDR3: CARWDQKTGEQYF; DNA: TGCGCCAGATGGGACCAAAAGACGGGGGAGCAGTACTTC
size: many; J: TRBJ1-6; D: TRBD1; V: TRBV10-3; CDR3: CAISAGTGFLHSPLHF; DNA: TGTGCCATCAGCGCCGGGACAGGGTTTTTGCATTCACCCCTCCACTTT
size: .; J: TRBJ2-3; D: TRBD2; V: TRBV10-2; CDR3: CAARETSGTDTQYF; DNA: TGCGCCGCCCGTGAAACTAGCGGGACAGATACGCAGTATTTT
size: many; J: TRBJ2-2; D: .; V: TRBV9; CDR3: CASSVQGDTGELFF; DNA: TGTGCCAGCAGCGTACAGGGTGACACCGGGGAGCTGTTTTTT
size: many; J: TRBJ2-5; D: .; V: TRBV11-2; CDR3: CASSEGFQETQYF; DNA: TGTGCCAGCAGCGAGGGCTTTCAAGAGACCCAGTACTTC
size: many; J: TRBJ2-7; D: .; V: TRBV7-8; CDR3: CASSSYRDEQYF; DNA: TGTGCCAGCAGCTCTTACAGGGACGAGCAGTACTTC
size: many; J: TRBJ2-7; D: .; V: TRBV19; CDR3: CASSIRNEQYF; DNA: TGTGCCAGTAGTATAAGAAACGAGCAGTACTTC
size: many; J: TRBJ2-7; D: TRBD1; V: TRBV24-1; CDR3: CATSDTTRDRRRWYF; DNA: TGTGCCACCAGTGACACAACCCGGGACAGGCGAAGATGGTACTTC
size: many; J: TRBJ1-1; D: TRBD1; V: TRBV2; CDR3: CASRGDSLNTEAFF; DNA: TGTGCCAGCAGGGGGGACAGCTTAAACACTGAAGCTTTCTTT
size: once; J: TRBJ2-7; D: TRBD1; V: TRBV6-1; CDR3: CASSPRGTGSYEQYF; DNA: TGTGCCAGCAGTCCACGCGGGACAGGATCGTACGAGCAGTACTTC